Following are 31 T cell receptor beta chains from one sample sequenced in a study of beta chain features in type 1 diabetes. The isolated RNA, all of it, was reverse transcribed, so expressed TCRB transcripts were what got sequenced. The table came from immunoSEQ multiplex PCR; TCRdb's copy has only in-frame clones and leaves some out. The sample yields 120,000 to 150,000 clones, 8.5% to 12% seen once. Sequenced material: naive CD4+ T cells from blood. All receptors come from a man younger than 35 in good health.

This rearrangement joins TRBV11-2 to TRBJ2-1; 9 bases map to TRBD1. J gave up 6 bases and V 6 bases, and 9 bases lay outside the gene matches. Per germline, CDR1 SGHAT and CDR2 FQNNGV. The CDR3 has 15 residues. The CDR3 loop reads CASRDPGQGSNEQFF. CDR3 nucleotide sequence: TGTGCCAGCAGGGATCCGGGACAGGGCTCCAATGAGCAGTTCTTC.

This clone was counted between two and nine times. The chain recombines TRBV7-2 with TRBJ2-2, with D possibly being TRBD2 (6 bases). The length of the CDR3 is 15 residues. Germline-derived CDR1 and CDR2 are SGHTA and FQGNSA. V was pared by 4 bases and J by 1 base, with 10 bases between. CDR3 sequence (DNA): TGTGCCAGCAGCTACCTAGCGATGAACACCGGGGAGCTGTTTTTT. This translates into CASSYLAMNTGELFF.

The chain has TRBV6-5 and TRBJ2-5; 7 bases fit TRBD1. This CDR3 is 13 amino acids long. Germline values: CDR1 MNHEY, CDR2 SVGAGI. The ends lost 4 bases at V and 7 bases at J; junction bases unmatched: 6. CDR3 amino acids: CASSSRQGLTQYF. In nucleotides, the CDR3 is TGTGCCAGCAGTTCGCGACAGGGTCTGACCCAGTACTTC.

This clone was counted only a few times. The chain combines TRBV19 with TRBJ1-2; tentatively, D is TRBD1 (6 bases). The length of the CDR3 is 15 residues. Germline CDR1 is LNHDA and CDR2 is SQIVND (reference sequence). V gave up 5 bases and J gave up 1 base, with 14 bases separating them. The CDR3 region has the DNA TGTGCCAGTAGTCCCCGGACAGCGAATAACTATGGCTACACCTTC. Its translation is CASSPRTANNYGYTF.

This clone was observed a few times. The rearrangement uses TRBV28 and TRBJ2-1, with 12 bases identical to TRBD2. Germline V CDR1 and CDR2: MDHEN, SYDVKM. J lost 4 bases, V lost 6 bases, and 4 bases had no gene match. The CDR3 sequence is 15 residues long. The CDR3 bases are TGTGCCAGCAGCATGACTAGCGGGGGATACAATGAGCAGTTCTTC. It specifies CASSMTSGGYNEQFF. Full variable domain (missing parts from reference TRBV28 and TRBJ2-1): DVKVTQSSRYLVKRTGEKVFLECVQDMDHENMFWYRQDPGLGLRLIYFSYDVKMKEKGDIPEGYSVSREKKERFSLILESASTNQTSMYLCASSMTSGGYNEQFFGPGTRLTVL.

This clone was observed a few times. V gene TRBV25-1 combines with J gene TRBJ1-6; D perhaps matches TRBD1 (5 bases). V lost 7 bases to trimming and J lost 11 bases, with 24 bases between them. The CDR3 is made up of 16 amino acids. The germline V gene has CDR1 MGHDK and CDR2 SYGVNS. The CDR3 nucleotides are TGTGCCAGCACCCGAGGGAGGGCTGGGGGAAGAACACCCCTCCACTTT. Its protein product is CASTRGRAGGRTPLHF.

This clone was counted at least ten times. In DNA form, the CDR3 reads TGTGCCAGCAGCCACGACAGGGGGCGAACAGATACGCAGTATTTT. This gives the protein CASSHDRGRTDTQYF. This chain connects TRBV14 to TRBJ2-3; 10 bases line up with TRBD1. V lost 3 bases to trimming and J lost 3 bases; unmatched junction nucleotides: 3. Germline CDR1 reads SGHDN; CDR2 reads FVKESK. There are 15 residues in the CDR3.

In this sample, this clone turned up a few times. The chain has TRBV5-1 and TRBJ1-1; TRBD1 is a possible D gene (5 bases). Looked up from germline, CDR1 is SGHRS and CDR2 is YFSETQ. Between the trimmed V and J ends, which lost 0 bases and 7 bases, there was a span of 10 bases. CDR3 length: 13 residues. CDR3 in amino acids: CASSLEAGIEAFF. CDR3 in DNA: TGCGCCAGCAGCTTGGAGGCAGGGATTGAAGCTTTCTTT.

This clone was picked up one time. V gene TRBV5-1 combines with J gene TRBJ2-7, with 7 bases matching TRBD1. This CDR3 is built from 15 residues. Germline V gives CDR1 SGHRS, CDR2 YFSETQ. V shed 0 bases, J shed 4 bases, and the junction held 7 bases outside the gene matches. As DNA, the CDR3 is TGCGCCAGCAGCTTGGGAGGGACAGCCAAGTACGAGCAGTACTTC. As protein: CASSLGGTAKYEQYF.

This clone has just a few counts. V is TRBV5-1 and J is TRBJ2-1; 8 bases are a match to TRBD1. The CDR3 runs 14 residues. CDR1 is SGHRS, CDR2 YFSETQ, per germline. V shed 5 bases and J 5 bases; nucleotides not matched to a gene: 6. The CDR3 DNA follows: TGCGCCAGCAGTCCGACAGGGGTCAACAATGAGCAGTTCTTC. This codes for CASSPTGVNNEQFF.

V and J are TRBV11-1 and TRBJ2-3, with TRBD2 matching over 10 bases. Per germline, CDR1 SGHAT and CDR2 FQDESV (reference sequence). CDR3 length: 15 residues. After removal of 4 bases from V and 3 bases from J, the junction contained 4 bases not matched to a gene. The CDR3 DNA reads TGTGCCAGCAGCTGGAGCGGGGGGGCAACAGATACGCAGTATTTT. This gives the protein CASSWSGGATDTQYF.

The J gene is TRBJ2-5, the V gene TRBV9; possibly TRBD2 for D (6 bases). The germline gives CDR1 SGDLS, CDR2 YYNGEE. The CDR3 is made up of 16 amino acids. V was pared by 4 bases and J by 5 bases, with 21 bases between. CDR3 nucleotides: TGTGCCAGCAGCACCTCACCCGGCTGGGGAGGTGAGACCCAGTACTTC. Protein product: CASSTSPGWGGETQYF.

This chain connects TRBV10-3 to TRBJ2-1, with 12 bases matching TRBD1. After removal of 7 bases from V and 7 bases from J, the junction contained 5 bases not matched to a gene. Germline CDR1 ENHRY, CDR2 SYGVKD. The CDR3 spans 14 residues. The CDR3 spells CAINRDRGQNEQFF. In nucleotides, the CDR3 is TGTGCCATCAACCGGGACAGGGGGCAAAATGAGCAGTTCTTC.

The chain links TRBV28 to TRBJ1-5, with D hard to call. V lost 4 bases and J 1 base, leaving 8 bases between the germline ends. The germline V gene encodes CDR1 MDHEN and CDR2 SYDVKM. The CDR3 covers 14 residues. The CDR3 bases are TGTGCCAGCAGTTACGGAGGGAGCAATCAGCCCCAGCATTTT. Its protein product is CASSYGGSNQPQHF.

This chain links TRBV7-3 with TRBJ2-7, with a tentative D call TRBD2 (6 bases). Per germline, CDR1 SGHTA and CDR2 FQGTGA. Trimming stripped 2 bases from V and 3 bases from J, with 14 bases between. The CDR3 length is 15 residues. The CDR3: CASSLRLGGHYEQYF. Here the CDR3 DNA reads TGTGCCAGCAGCTTACGGTTGGGGGGTCACTACGAGCAGTACTTC. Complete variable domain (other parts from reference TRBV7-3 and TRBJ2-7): GAGVSQTPSNKVTEKGKYVELRCDPISGHTALYWYRQSLGQGPEFLIYFQGTGAADDSGLPNDRFFAVRPEGSVSTLKIQRTERGDSAVYLCASSLRLGGHYEQYFGPGTRLTVT.

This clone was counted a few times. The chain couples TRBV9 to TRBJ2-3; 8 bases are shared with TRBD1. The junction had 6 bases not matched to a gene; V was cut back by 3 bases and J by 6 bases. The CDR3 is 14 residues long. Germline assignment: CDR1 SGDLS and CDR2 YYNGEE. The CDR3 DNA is TGTGCCAGCAGCGACCGACAGGGGCAGGATACGCAGTATTTT. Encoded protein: CASSDRQGQDTQYF.

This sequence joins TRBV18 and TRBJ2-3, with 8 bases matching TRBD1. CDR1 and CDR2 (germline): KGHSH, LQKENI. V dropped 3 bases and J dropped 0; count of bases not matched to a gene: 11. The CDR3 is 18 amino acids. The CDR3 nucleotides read TGTGCCAGCTCACCTAAAACCTACAGGGGGTTGAGCACAGATACGCAGTATTTT. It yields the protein CASSPKTYRGLSTDTQYF.

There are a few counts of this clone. This chain's CDR3 is CASSRFSGTRMNTEAFF. The CDR3 nucleotides read TGTGCCAGCTCACGGTTTTCCGGGACAAGGATGAACACTGAAGCTTTCTTT. V and J are TRBV18 and TRBJ1-1; tentative D call: TRBD1 (6 bases). Germline V gene sequence: CDR1 KGHSH, CDR2 LQKENI. The CDR3 is 17 residues long. V lost 4 bases to trimming and J lost 0 bases, with 18 bases between them.

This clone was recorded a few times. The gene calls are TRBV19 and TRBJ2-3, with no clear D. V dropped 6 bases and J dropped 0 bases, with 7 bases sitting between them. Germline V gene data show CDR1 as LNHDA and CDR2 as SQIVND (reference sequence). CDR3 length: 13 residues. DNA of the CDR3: TGTGCCAGTAGGCAGACAAGCACAGATACGCAGTATTTT. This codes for CASRQTSTDTQYF.

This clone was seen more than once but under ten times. CDR3 sequence (DNA): TGTGCCAGCAGTTTAAGGGGGACAGTGACCTACGAGCAGTACTTC. The encoded protein is CASSLRGTVTYEQYF. The chain carries TRBV27 and TRBJ2-7, with 7 bases identical to TRBD1. Looked up from germline, CDR1 is MNHEY and CDR2 is SMNVEV (reference sequence). The CDR3 spans 15 residues. Trimming took 2 bases from V and 2 from J; bases not matched to a gene: 6.

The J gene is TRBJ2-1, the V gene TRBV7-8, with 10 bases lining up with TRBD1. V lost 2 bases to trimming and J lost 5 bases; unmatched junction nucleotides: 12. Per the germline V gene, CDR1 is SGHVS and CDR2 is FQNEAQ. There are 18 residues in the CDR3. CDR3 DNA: TGTGCCAGCAGCTTAAGGGATTACGGACAGGGGGGGGACAATGAGCAGTTCTTC. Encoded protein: CASSLRDYGQGGDNEQFF.

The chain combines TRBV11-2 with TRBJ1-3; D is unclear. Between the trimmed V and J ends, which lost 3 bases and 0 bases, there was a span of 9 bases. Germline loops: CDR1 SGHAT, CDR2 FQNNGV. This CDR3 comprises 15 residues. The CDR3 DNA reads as TGTGCCAGCAGCTTCACAGCCTACTCTGGAAACACCATATATTTT. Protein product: CASSFTAYSGNTIYF.

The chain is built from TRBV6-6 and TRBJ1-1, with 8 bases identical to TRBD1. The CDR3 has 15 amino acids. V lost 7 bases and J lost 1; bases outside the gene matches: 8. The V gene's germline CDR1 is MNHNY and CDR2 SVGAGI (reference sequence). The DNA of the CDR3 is TGTGCCAGCACCCGAACCGGGACAGGGAACACTGAAGCTTTCTTT. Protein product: CASTRTGTGNTEAFF.

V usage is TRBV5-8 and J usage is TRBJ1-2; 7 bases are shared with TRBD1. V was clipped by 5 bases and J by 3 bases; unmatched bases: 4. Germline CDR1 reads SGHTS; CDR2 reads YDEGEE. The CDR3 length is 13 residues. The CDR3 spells CASSRDRDYGYTF. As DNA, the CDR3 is TGTGCCAGCAGTCGAGACAGGGACTATGGCTACACCTTC.

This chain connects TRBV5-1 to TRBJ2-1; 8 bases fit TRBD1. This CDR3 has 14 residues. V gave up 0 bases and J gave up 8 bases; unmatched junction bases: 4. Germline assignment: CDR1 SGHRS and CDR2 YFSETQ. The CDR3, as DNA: TGCGCCAGCAGCTTGGGGACAGGGAACGATGAGCAGTTCTTC. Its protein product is CASSLGTGNDEQFF.

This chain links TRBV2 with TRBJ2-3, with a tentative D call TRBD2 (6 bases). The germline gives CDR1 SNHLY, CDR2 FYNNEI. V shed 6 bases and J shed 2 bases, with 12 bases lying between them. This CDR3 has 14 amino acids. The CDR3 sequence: CASSMGLFTDTQYF. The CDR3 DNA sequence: TGTGCCAGCAGCATGGGACTTTTCACAGATACGCAGTATTTT.

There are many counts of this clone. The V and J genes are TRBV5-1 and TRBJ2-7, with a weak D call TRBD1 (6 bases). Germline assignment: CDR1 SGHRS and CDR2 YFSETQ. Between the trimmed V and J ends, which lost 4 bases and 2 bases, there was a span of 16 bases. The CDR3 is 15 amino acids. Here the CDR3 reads CASSLPEDSTYEQYF. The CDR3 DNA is TGCGCCAGCAGCCTACCAGAGGACAGTACCTACGAGCAGTACTTC.

The CDR3 DNA reads as TGTGCCAGTAGTATAGATCGGAGGAACACTGAAGCTTTCTTT. It translates to CASSIDRRNTEAFF. This sequence joins TRBV19 and TRBJ1-1; the D is unclear. This CDR3 is 14 amino acids long. Germline CDR1 LNHDA, CDR2 SQIVND (reference sequence). V lost 0 bases to trimming and J lost 1 base, with 6 bases between them.

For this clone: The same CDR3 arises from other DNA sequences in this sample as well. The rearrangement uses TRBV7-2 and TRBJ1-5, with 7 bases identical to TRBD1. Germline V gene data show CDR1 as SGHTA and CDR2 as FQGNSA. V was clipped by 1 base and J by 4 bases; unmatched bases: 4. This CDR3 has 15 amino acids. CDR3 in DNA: TGTGCCAGCAGCTTAGGACAGGGATGGAATCAGCCCCAGCATTTT. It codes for CASSLGQGWNQPQHF.

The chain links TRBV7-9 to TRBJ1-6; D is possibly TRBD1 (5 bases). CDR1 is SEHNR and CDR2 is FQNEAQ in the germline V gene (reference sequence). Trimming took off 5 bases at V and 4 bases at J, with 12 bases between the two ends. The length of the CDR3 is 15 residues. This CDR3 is CASSPLQDYNSPLHF. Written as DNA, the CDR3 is TGTGCCAGCAGCCCGTTACAGGATTATAATTCACCCCTCCACTTT.

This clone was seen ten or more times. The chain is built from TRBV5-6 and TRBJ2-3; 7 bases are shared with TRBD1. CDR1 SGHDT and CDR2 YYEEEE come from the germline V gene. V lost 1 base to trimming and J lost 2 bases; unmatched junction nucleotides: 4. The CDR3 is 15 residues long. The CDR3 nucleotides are TGTGCCAGCAGCTTGACCCAGGGGGTCACAGATACGCAGTATTTT. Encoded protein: CASSLTQGVTDTQYF.